This T cell receptor beta chain was profiled in a study of T cells in Graves' hyperthyroidism and ophthalmopathy. Points from the study as a whole: Researchers report that a 13 V-J model separated ophthalmopathy from stable hyperthyroidism.

V dropped 4 bases and J dropped 2 bases, with 6 bases sitting between them. From germline, CDR1 is SGHAT and CDR2 FQDESV (reference sequence). The CDR3 is 12 residues long. Regions amplified from RNA transcripts were the TCR beta CDR3 regions. The study used the HTBI primer set for a first-round RT-PCR of the TCR CDR3. TCRdb independently ran MiXCR on the multiplex PCR reads; one entry per CDR3 protein. This table has hundreds of thousands of distinct CDR3 sequences, around 13% appearing once. Note on this clonotype: The antigen is not known.

V and J are TRBV11-1 and TRBJ2-7; no reliable D call. The sequenced sample was blood. The receptor's source is a woman aged 40 to 55 with Graves' hyperthyroidism. In DNA, the CDR3 is TGTGCCAGCAGCTCGGCCCCCTACGAGCAGTACTTC. Translated, it gives CASSSAPYEQYF.